These 21 T cell receptor beta chains were sequenced from one sample in a study of radiation and T cells in renal cell carcinoma. Sequencing used immunoSEQ multiplex PCR; TCRdb keeps in-frame clones, though not all of them. The sample shows roughly 140,000 clones, roughly 87% of them seen only once. Time point of the sample: blood 2 weeks post-SBRT. The treatment is: 15 Gy SBRT to primary tumor, nephrectomy 4 weeks later. The source was blood, collected from a patient whose treatment included radiotherapy and nephrectomy. These receptors were collected from a woman aged 45-65 years with renal cell carcinoma.

J is TRBJ2-5 and V is TRBV2; TRBD2 aligns across 14 bases. V lost 3 bases and J lost 4; bases outside the gene matches: 7. The CDR3 has 17 residues. CDR1 and CDR2 (germline): SNHLY, FYNNEI. The CDR3 reads CASSDPGLAGGPETQYF. CDR3 in DNA: TGTGCCAGCAGTGACCCTGGACTAGCGGGGGGCCCAGAGACCCAGTACTTC.

This clone was seen once. J is TRBJ1-2 and V is TRBV29-1, with D possibly TRBD1 on 6 matching bases. V lost 7 bases, J lost 2 bases, and 11 bases lay in between. CDR3 length: 12 residues. Germline assignment: CDR1 SQVTM and CDR2 ANQGSEA. The chain's CDR3 is CSGGGTNYGYTF. The CDR3 DNA sequence: TGCAGCGGGGGAGGGACAAACTATGGCTACACCTTC.

The rearrangement links TRBV30 to TRBJ2-3; D gene ambiguous. The germline V gene encodes CDR1 GTSNPN and CDR2 SVGIG (reference sequence). This CDR3 spans 13 amino acids. The V end lost 4 bases, the J end lost 0 bases, and 8 bases lay between the germline ends. CDR3 protein: CAWMETSTDTQYF. As DNA, the CDR3 is TGTGCCTGGATGGAGACTAGCACAGATACGCAGTATTTT.

The J gene is TRBJ2-5, the V gene TRBV2; TRBD2 matches 11 bases. The CDR3 runs to 13 residues. Germline lookup yields CDR1 SNHLY and CDR2 FYNNEI. Trimming removed 5 bases from V and 11 bases from J; junction bases left unmatched: 7. The CDR3 DNA reads TGTGCCAGCAGTATTTTTAGCGGGGGGGAGCAGTACTTC. It encodes CASSIFSGGEQYF. Variable domain in full (rest from reference TRBV2 and TRBJ2-5): EPEVTQTPSHQVTQMGQEVILRCVPISNHLYFYWYRQILGQKVEFLVSFYNNEISEKSEIFDDQFSVERPDGSNFTLKIRSTKLEDSAMYFCASSIFSGGEQYFGPGTRLLVL.

This chain uses TRBV7-9 with TRBJ1-4, with D tentatively TRBD1 (6 bases). CDR1 is SEHNR, CDR2 FQNEAQ, per germline (reference sequence). CDR3 length: 13 residues. Trimming removed 7 bases at V and 8 bases at J, with 14 bases between. The CDR3 loop is CASNLGGQEKLFF. CDR3 coding DNA: TGTGCCAGCAATTTAGGGGGTCAAGAAAAACTGTTTTTT. The entire variable domain, with the rest obtained from reference TRBV7-9 and TRBJ1-4, is as follows: DTGVSQNPRHKITKRGQNVTFRCDPISEHNRLYWYRQTLGQGPEFLTYFQNEAQLEKSRLLSDRFSAERPKGSFSTLEIQRTEQGDSAMYLCASNLGGQEKLFFGSGTQLSVL.

The V call is TRBV5-4, the J call TRBJ2-3; TRBD1 matches at 9 bases. CDR1 SGHNT and CDR2 YYREEE come from the germline V gene (reference sequence). The CDR3 length is 13 residues. The junction had 7 bases not matched to a gene; V was cut back by 10 bases and J by 4 bases. Written as DNA, the CDR3 is TGTGCCGGCGGACAGGGGAATGCAGATACGCAGTATTTT. Residues: CAGGQGNADTQYF. Full variable domain (rest looked up from reference TRBV5-4 and TRBJ2-3): ETGVTQSPTHLIKTRGQQVTLRCSSQSGHNTVSWYQQALGQGPQFIFQYYREEENGRGNFPPRFSGLQFPNYSSELNVNALELDDSALYLCAGGQGNADTQYFGPGTRLTVL.

This chain links TRBV12-2 with TRBJ2-7; the table's D call, TRBD1, has no DNA check behind it. TRBV12-2 is a listed pseudogene. There are 16 residues in the CDR3. The CDR3 nucleotides are TGTGCAAGTCGCTTAGGACAGGGTAACGGGTCCTACGAGCAGTACTTC. It codes for CASRLGQGNGSYEQYF.

The chain uses TRBV6-5 and TRBJ1-2; 12 bases match TRBD1. There are 15 residues in the CDR3. Losses at the gene ends were 3 bases for V and 8 bases for J; bases not matched to a gene: 7. Germline assignment: CDR1 MNHEY and CDR2 SVGAGI. CDR3 loop: CASSYKGQGALGYTF. The CDR3 nucleotides read TGTGCCAGCAGTTATAAGGGACAGGGGGCTTTGGGCTACACCTTC.

This sequence joins TRBV12-5 and TRBJ1-5, with TRBD1 matching over 7 bases. J was trimmed by 9 bases and V by 4 bases; bases with no gene match: 12. CDR3 length: 15 residues. Per germline, CDR1 LGHNT and CDR2 FRNRAP. CDR3 bases: TGTGCTAGTGGTTGGACAGGTCCGCGGCCGGGGCCCCAGCATTTT. This gives the protein CASGWTGPRPGPQHF.

The chain couples TRBV7-3 to TRBJ2-2; D assignment may be TRBD1 or TRBD2 (5 bases each). Trimming removed 2 bases at V and 2 bases at J, with 15 bases between. This CDR3 spans 17 amino acids. The germline gives CDR1 SGHTA, CDR2 FQGTGA. The CDR3 spells CASSLSPGRTNTGELFF. CDR3 in DNA: TGTGCCAGCAGCTTATCCCCGGGGCGGACCAACACCGGGGAGCTGTTTTTT.

The V and J genes are TRBV9 and TRBJ2-7; TRBD1 agrees at 12 bases. The CDR3 sequence is 15 residues long. The germline gives CDR1 SGDLS, CDR2 YYNGEE. The trim removed 1 base at V and 4 bases at J, leaving 3 bases unmatched. CDR3 protein: CASSVSGQGAYEQYF. CDR3 in DNA: TGTGCCAGCAGCGTATCGGGACAGGGGGCTTACGAGCAGTACTTC.

The J gene is TRBJ1-1, the V gene TRBV18, with D hard to call. From germline, CDR1 is KGHSH and CDR2 LQKENI. This CDR3 is built from 15 residues. Deletions cut 3 bases from V and 0 bases from J, with 11 bases between. In nucleotides, the CDR3 is TGTGCCAGCTCACCCCAAACAGCCTTGAACACTGAAGCTTTCTTT. It specifies CASSPQTALNTEAFF.

The CDR3 sequence: CASSPTGAATDTQYF. The CDR3 bases are TGTGCCAGCAGCCCCACAGGGGCCGCGACAGATACGCAGTATTTT. The rearrangement uses TRBV5-8 and TRBJ2-3; 7 bases are a match to TRBD1. The CDR3 contains 15 residues. The V and J ends lost 4 bases and 3 bases, in that order; junction bases with no gene match: 8. CDR1 and CDR2 (germline): SGHTS, YDEGEE.

This clone was seen more than once but under ten times. V gene TRBV19 combines with J gene TRBJ1-5, with D maybe TRBD1 (5 bases). V lost 5 bases to trimming and J lost 3 bases, with 11 bases between them. The CDR3 covers 14 residues. Germline lookup yields CDR1 LNHDA and CDR2 SQIVND (reference sequence). The CDR3 loop reads CASSPTTVNQPQHF. CDR3 sequence (DNA): TGTGCCAGTAGTCCGACGACAGTCAATCAGCCCCAGCATTTT.

The chain carries TRBV5-1 and TRBJ2-1; 7 bases are shared with TRBD1. Germline CDR1 reads SGHRS; CDR2 reads YFSETQ. J lost 14 bases, V lost 4 bases, and 6 bases had no gene match. The CDR3 sequence is 11 residues long. DNA of the CDR3: TGCGCCAGCAGCCTAGGGACAGTTAAGTTCTTC. It yields the protein CASSLGTVKFF.

V gene TRBV4-3 combines with J gene TRBJ2-5, with 8 bases lining up with TRBD2. The CDR3 is 15 residues long. The V gene end was trimmed by 4 bases and the J gene end by 4 bases; junction bases not matched to a gene: 8. The V gene's germline CDR1 is LGHNA and CDR2 YSLEER. CDR3 sequence (DNA): TGCGCCAGCAGCCCCGTAGCGGGGCAGGGAGAGACCCAGTACTTC. Protein product: CASSPVAGQGETQYF.

CDR3: CASSLGFGLAGGNLGGDTQYF. CDR3 nucleotides: TGTGCCAGCAGTTTAGGATTCGGACTAGCGGGGGGAAACCTCGGGGGAGATACGCAGTATTTT. The V and J genes are TRBV27 and TRBJ2-3, with 14 positions matching TRBD2. The germline V gene encodes CDR1 MNHEY and CDR2 SMNVEV (reference sequence). The CDR3 covers 21 residues. V was pared by 2 bases and J by 5 bases, with 18 bases of the junction left unmatched.

This chain uses TRBV7-9 with TRBJ1-1, with unresolved D. Trimming took 4 bases from V and 6 from J, leaving 12 bases between them. The CDR3 loop spans 13 amino acids. Looked up from germline, CDR1 is SEHNR and CDR2 is FQNEAQ (reference sequence). CDR3 amino acids: CASSSLGRAEAFF. In DNA, the CDR3 is TGTGCCAGCAGCTCCCTCGGGAGGGCTGAAGCTTTCTTT.

V gene TRBV7-9 combines with J gene TRBJ2-3; no definite D call. This CDR3 spans 12 amino acids. Trimming stripped 1 base from V and 6 bases from J, with 5 bases between. Germline CDR1 reads SEHNR; CDR2 reads FQNEAQ (reference sequence). The CDR3, as DNA: TGTGCCAGCAGCTTAGTCGTGGATACGCAGTATTTT. Protein sequence: CASSLVVDTQYF.

This chain joins TRBV6-5 and TRBJ1-5; possible D gene TRBD1, 5 bases. With 6 bases removed from V and 6 bases from J, the gap between germline ends came to 15 bases. Germline lookup yields CDR1 MNHEY and CDR2 SVGAGI. The CDR3 totals 14 residues. In DNA, the CDR3 is TGTGCCAGCAGCCCACGGGGGGAGGGTCAGCCCCAGCATTTT. Translated, it gives CASSPRGEGQPQHF.

This clone was counted between two and nine times. Other DNA sequences in the same sample also yield this CDR3. V and J are TRBV15 and TRBJ1-5; no reliable D call. Trimming left V 3 bases short and J 0 bases short, with 6 bases between. The CDR3 is 14 amino acids. The germline gives CDR1 LNHNV, CDR2 YYDKDF (reference sequence). CDR3 residues: CATSSQYSNQPQHF. In DNA, the CDR3 is TGTGCCACCAGCAGCCAGTATAGCAATCAGCCCCAGCATTTT.